This entry lists 23 T cell receptor beta chains sequenced from one sample in a study of T-cell reconstitution after alpha-beta-depleted transplantation in children. The authors prepared the TCRbeta library with unique molecular identifiers. TCRdb analysed the PCR reads with MiXCR anew, one entry per CDR3 protein. The repertoire includes hundreds of thousands of distinct CDR3 sequences, over 10% of them detected once, and about 0.77% sits in the top ten. The input for sequencing was PBMCs, taken before TCRalphabeta/CD19-depleted stem cell transplant. The receptor source for this set is a girl aged 2-10 years with congenital amegakaryocytic thrombocytopenia, due to receive a stem cell transplant.

The rearrangement uses TRBV30 and TRBJ2-7; a possible D gene is TRBD1 (5 bases). Germline loops: CDR1 GTSNPN, CDR2 SVGIG (reference sequence). V was cut by 3 bases and J by 4 bases, with 16 bases left in between. The CDR3 runs to 14 residues. CDR3 sequence reads: CAWRPRANVYEQYF. The CDR3 DNA reads TGTGCCTGGAGGCCCAGGGCCAACGTGTACGAGCAGTACTTC. Full variable domain (outside the CDR3, taken from reference TRBV30 and TRBJ2-7): SQTIHQWPATLVQPVGSPLSLECTVEGTSNPNLYWYRQAAGRGLQLLFYSVGIGQISSEVPQNLSASRPQDRQFILSSKKLLLSDSGFYLCAWRPRANVYEQYFGPGTRLTVT.

This clonotype has at least ten counts. This chain uses TRBV29-1 with TRBJ2-1; 10 positions agree with TRBD2. The junction had 6 bases not matched to a gene; V was cut back by 5 bases and J by 8 bases. The CDR3 covers 13 residues. Germline CDR1 is SQVTM and CDR2 is ANQGSEA. CDR3: CSVPSGSEDEQFF. CDR3 DNA sequence: TGCAGCGTTCCTAGCGGGAGTGAAGATGAGCAGTTCTTC.

This sequence joins TRBV20-1 and TRBJ2-3; D remains ambiguous. This CDR3 spans 21 amino acids. The germline V gene encodes CDR1 DFQATT and CDR2 SNEGSKA (reference sequence). Deletions cut 3 bases from V and 1 base from J, with 32 bases between. This CDR3 reads CSASWSLGYPPRKTRTDTQYF. For the CDR3, the DNA is TGCAGTGCTAGTTGGTCGCTTGGCTACCCTCCGCGCAAGACACGCACAGATACGCAGTATTTT.

This clonotype was counted between two and nine times. The chain is built from TRBV20-1 and TRBJ2-5, with 11 bases matching TRBD2. Germline loops: CDR1 DFQATT, CDR2 SNEGSKA (reference sequence). V shed 7 bases, J shed 2 bases, and the junction held 33 bases outside the gene matches. The CDR3 totals 23 residues. CDR3: CSVESPYGPRLAGISRGQETQYF. CDR3 in DNA: TGCAGTGTTGAGTCCCCCTATGGACCGAGACTAGCGGGAATCTCCAGAGGTCAAGAGACCCAGTACTTC.

The sample holds many counts of this clonotype. The CDR3 region has the DNA TGCAGTGCTAGAGTTTTAGCGGGAGGCGGAACCGGGGAGCTGTTTTTT. This encodes CSARVLAGGGTGELFF. This rearrangement joins TRBV20-1 to TRBJ2-2, with TRBD2 identical over 10 bases. Unmatched junction bases numbered 7, after V lost 1 base and J lost 5 bases. This CDR3 spans 16 amino acids. CDR1 DFQATT and CDR2 SNEGSKA come from the germline V gene (reference sequence).

The rearrangement links TRBV27 to TRBJ2-1; 7 bases line up with TRBD2. The V gene end was trimmed by 7 bases and the J gene end by 11 bases; junction bases not matched to a gene: 8. Germline CDR1 MNHEY, CDR2 SMNVEV (reference sequence). CDR3 length equals 12 residues. In DNA form, the CDR3 reads TGTGCCAGCAACACGAGGGAGGGGAAGCAGTTCTTC. This translates into CASNTREGKQFF.

This clonotype was observed many times. The genes are TRBV9 and TRBJ2-7; the match to TRBD2 covers 13 bases. The CDR3 has 16 amino acids. V gave up 2 bases and J gave up 7 bases; unmatched junction bases: 9. Germline lookup yields CDR1 SGDLS and CDR2 YYNGEE. This CDR3 is CASSVDGTSGIIEQYF. The CDR3 DNA sequence: TGTGCCAGCAGCGTTGACGGGACTAGCGGGATTATAGAGCAGTACTTC.

This clonotype was seen repeatedly, ten times or more. V usage is TRBV12-3 or TRBV12-4 and J usage is TRBJ2-1; D not certain. Trimming pared 3 bases from V and 0 bases from J, leaving 18 bases between. There are 18 residues in the CDR3. CDR3 sequence: CASSLISLGGSSYNEQFF. The CDR3 DNA sequence: TGTGCCAGCAGTTTGATCTCCCTGGGCGGAAGCTCCTACAATGAGCAGTTCTTC.

This clonotype has just a few counts. The rearrangement joins TRBV10-3 to TRBJ2-7; D remains ambiguous. The CDR3 runs 11 residues. In germline, CDR1 is ENHRY, CDR2 SYGVKD. Trimming removed 5 bases from V and 11 bases from J, with 13 bases in between. CDR3 loop: CAISPGDFEYF. Written as DNA, the CDR3 is TGTGCCATCAGTCCCGGTGATTTCGAGTACTTC.

This clonotype has a handful of counts. V gene TRBV4-2 combines with J gene TRBJ2-7; TRBD2 agrees at 7 bases. The CDR3 has 14 amino acids. V shed 6 bases, J shed 0 bases, and the junction held 5 bases outside the gene matches. Per germline, CDR1 LGHNA and CDR2 YNFKEQ. The CDR3 DNA reads as TGTGCCAGCAGTCTAGCGGAGAGCTCCTACGAGCAGTACTTC. The encoded protein is CASSLAESSYEQYF.

This clonotype was found a few times. The chain is built from TRBV4-1 and TRBJ1-1; D unresolved. This CDR3 region has 15 residues. Trimming stripped 8 bases from V and 1 base from J, with 17 bases between. The V gene's germline CDR1 is MGHRA and CDR2 YSYEKL. CDR3 nucleotide sequence: TGCGCCAGCGCAATCGGGTGGGCCGAGAACACTGAAGCTTTCTTT. Encoded protein: CASAIGWAENTEAFF.

V gene TRBV5-1 combines with J gene TRBJ2-3, with no clear D. This CDR3 has 13 amino acids. V lost 2 bases to trimming and J lost 4 bases, with 8 bases between them. Germline CDR1 and CDR2: SGHRS and YFSETQ. The CDR3 protein is CASSLSSPDTQYF. The CDR3 coding sequence is TGCGCCAGCAGCTTATCGAGTCCAGATACGCAGTATTTT.

In this sample, this clonotype turned up many times. This sequence joins TRBV29-1 and TRBJ2-7; no reliable D call. CDR3 length: 10 residues. The ends were cut back, 4 bases at V and 5 bases at J, with 6 bases in the middle. The V gene's germline CDR1 is SQVTM and CDR2 ANQGSEA. This chain's CDR3 is CSVAGNEQYF. CDR3 DNA sequence: TGCAGCGTTGCTGGGAACGAGCAGTACTTC.

This clonotype appeared a few times. V and J are TRBV10-3 and TRBJ1-6; TRBD1 is a possible D gene (6 bases). Germline V gene data show CDR1 as ENHRY and CDR2 as SYGVKD. The V and J ends lost 0 bases and 7 bases respectively, with 10 bases between them. The CDR3 covers 15 residues. CDR3 sequence: CAISESKGGNSPLHF. The CDR3 DNA reads as TGTGCCATCAGTGAGTCGAAGGGGGGGAATTCACCCCTCCACTTT.

The J gene is TRBJ2-7, the V gene TRBV30, with D hard to call. This CDR3 is built from 11 residues. Trimming removed 3 bases from V and 7 bases from J, with 10 bases in between. CDR1 GTSNPN and CDR2 SVGIG come from the germline V gene (reference sequence). As DNA, the CDR3 is TGTGCCTGGAGCCACACTGGGGAGCAGTACTTC. As protein: CAWSHTGEQYF. Together with reference TRBV30 and TRBJ2-7, the CDR3 gives the full variable domain: SQTIHQWPATLVQPVGSPLSLECTVEGTSNPNLYWYRQAAGRGLQLLFYSVGIGQISSEVPQNLSASRPQDRQFILSSKKLLLSDSGFYLCAWSHTGEQYFGPGTRLTVT.

The rearrangement joins TRBV2 to TRBJ1-2, with TRBD1 as a possible D gene (6 bases). CDR1 SNHLY and CDR2 FYNNEI come from the germline V gene. The V end lost 9 bases, the J end lost 6 bases, and 20 bases lay between the germline ends. The CDR3 has 14 residues. The CDR3: CASIRWTVSDGYTF. CDR3 sequence (DNA): TGTGCCAGTATCCGTTGGACAGTGTCCGATGGCTACACCTTC. Looking up the rest from reference TRBV2 and TRBJ1-2 gives the full variable domain: EPEVTQTPSHQVTQMGQEVILRCVPISNHLYFYWYRQILGQKVEFLVSFYNNEISEKSEIFDDQFSVERPDGSNFTLKIRSTKLEDSAMYFCASIRWTVSDGYTFGSGTRLTVV.

In its sample, this clonotype was seen many times. The CDR3 DNA follows: TGCGCCAGCAGTGAATACGGGAGGGTATTAGCGCTCGATGAGCAGTTCTTC. Translation: CASSEYGRVLALDEQFF. This chain joins TRBV10-2 and TRBJ2-1; TRBD2 agrees at 8 bases. The V gene end was trimmed by 3 bases and the J gene end by 8 bases; junction bases not matched to a gene: 15. CDR1 and CDR2 from the germline V gene are WSHSY and SAAADI. CDR3 size: 17 residues.

The chain recombines TRBV6-1 with TRBJ2-1, with D possibly matching TRBD2 (5 bases). V was trimmed by 2 bases and J by 4 bases, leaving 15 bases between them. Germline CDR1 and CDR2: MNHNS and SASEGT. This CDR3 spans 16 amino acids. This CDR3 is CASSEPPSWRYNEQFF. The CDR3 DNA reads as TGTGCCAGCAGTGAACCTCCTAGCTGGAGGTACAATGAGCAGTTCTTC.

This clonotype was seen repeatedly, ten times or more. The chain recombines TRBV5-1 with TRBJ2-3; 7 bases line up with TRBD2. The V gene end was trimmed by 0 bases and the J gene end by 3 bases; junction bases not matched to a gene: 7. This CDR3 is built from 16 residues. Germline lookup yields CDR1 SGHRS and CDR2 YFSETQ. CDR3 sequence (DNA): TGCGCCAGCAGCTTGGAGGGGCGGGAGAGGACAGATACGCAGTATTTT. Translation: CASSLEGRERTDTQYF.

As concerns this clonotype: Since a much larger clone is just one base distant, this may be a read error. The chain is built from TRBV3-1 and TRBJ2-5; tentatively, D is TRBD2 (5 bases). The V end lost 4 bases, the J end lost 3 bases, and 12 bases lay between the germline ends. The CDR3 extends over 14 amino acids. In germline, CDR1 is LGHDT, CDR2 YNNKEL (reference sequence). CDR3 amino acids: CASSPESGEETQYF. The CDR3 nucleotides are TGTGCCAGCAGCCCAGAATCCGGGGAAGAGACCCAGTACTTC.

This clonotype was counted at least ten times. This chain uses TRBV9 with TRBJ1-1; 8 bases fit TRBD1. J gave up 4 bases and V 0 bases, and 5 bases lay outside the gene matches. The CDR3 extends over 15 amino acids. Germline CDR1 and CDR2: SGDLS and YYNGEE. The CDR3, as DNA: TGTGCCAGCAGCGTAGACCCTGGGACAGGCACTGAAGCTTTCTTT. This codes for CASSVDPGTGTEAFF.

In this sample, this clonotype turned up many times. The rearrangement joins TRBV6-1 to TRBJ1-1; no clear D. This CDR3 is 15 amino acids long. CDR1 is MNHNS and CDR2 is SASEGT in the germline V gene. V was pared by 8 bases and J by 0 bases, with 16 bases between. CDR3 bases: TGTGCCAGCCCCGCTTCAGAGATAATGAACACTGAAGCTTTCTTT. It specifies CASPASEIMNTEAFF.

In its sample, this clonotype was seen many times. The chain joins TRBV12-3 or TRBV12-4 to TRBJ2-7, with D possibly called TRBD1 or TRBD2 (5 bases each). The V end was cut by 3 bases, the J end by 3 bases, with 12 bases between. The length of the CDR3 is 14 residues. The CDR3 spells CASSFRDHLYEQYF. The CDR3, as DNA: TGTGCCAGCAGTTTCCGGGACCATCTCTACGAGCAGTACTTC.